This T cell receptor (beta chain) was sequenced in a study of OX40 agonist ivuxolimab in advanced cancers. Using immunoSEQ multiplex PCR, the repertoire was profiled, and TCRdb retains in-frame clones only, with some absent. The sample records around 40,000 clones, less than 90% being singletons. The source was CD4+ or CD8+ T cells sorted from blood, collected in a trial of the OX40 agonist ivuxolimab. The sequence came from an adult with an advanced solid tumor such as melanoma, head and neck, liver or kidney cancer.

The CDR3 spells CASSLSSYNEQFF. The CDR3 DNA follows: TGTGCCAGCAGCCTGAGCTCCTACAATGAGCAGTTCTTC. The chain uses TRBV7-3 and TRBJ2-1; D ambiguous. The CDR3 totals 13 residues. V lost 5 bases, J lost 0 bases, and 5 bases lay in between. The V gene's germline CDR1 is SGHTA and CDR2 FQGTGA.